The T cell receptor beta chain described here comes from a study of T cell responses to AZD1222 COVID-19 vaccine. Assay used: immunoSEQ multiplex PCR; TCRdb lists only in-frame clones, some missing. The sample contains just under 95,000 clones, roughly 93% of which appear only once. About this clone: Its antigen is as yet unknown.

Findings of the study overall: Every sample of the repertoires postdated the peak T cell response. Spike-specific TCR depth and breadth grew after two AZD1222 doses.

The V end was cut by 0 bases, the J end by 4 bases, with 7 bases between. The V gene's germline CDR1 is SGHDT and CDR2 YYEEEE. This CDR3 is 13 amino acids long. The sequence derives from an adult in good health. This chain connects TRBV5-6 to TRBJ1-1, with D perhaps TRBD1 (5 bases). The sample in question was peripheral blood, obtained on day 0 of AZD1222 vaccination. The CDR3 protein is CASSLEGPTEAFF. The CDR3 nucleotides are TGTGCCAGCAGCTTGGAGGGGCCCACTGAAGCTTTCTTT.